These 30 T cell receptor beta chains were sequenced from one sample in a study of human T cells and chemical hapten exposure. The time point was: patch test 2, 6 weeks after DPC sensitization. Treatment here: therapeutic diphenylcyclopropenone sensitization with weekly scalp DPC. TCRdb recomputed calls from the RACE reads with MiXCR, one row per CDR3 protein. Of about 140,000 distinct CDR3 sequences in the sample, roughly 10% were seen once. The sample in question was whole blood, obtained in connection with sensitization to the hapten diphenylcyclopropenone (DPC). Every receptor here comes from a woman aged 45-59 years with alopecia areata. Some clones in this sample may be carry-over from other donors' samples.

Ten or more counts support this clonotype. This CDR3 is CASSYQLGRGYGYTF. The CDR3 nucleotides read TGTGCCAGCAGTTATCAGCTGGGCAGGGGCTATGGCTACACCTTC. The rearrangement links TRBV6-5 to TRBJ1-2, with D possibly TRBD1 on 6 matching bases. V was trimmed by 3 bases and J by 4 bases, leaving 15 bases between them. Germline V gene sequence: CDR1 MNHEY, CDR2 SVGAGI. The CDR3 totals 15 residues.

V usage is TRBV12-3 or TRBV12-4 and J usage is TRBJ1-2, with TRBD1 matching 8 bases. This CDR3 contains 14 residues. V lost 6 bases to trimming and J lost 5 bases; unmatched junction nucleotides: 8. The CDR3 region has the DNA TGTGCCAGCAGCCTTCATACAGGGGGATATGGCTACACCTTC. Its protein is CASSLHTGGYGYTF.

This chain uses TRBV20-1 with TRBJ2-7, with 9 bases lining up with TRBD1. With 3 bases clipped from V and 11 bases from J, the junction kept 8 bases outside the gene matches. The CDR3 has 12 residues. Germline CDR1 is DFQATT and CDR2 is SNEGSKA (reference sequence). In nucleotides, the CDR3 is TGCAGTGCTAGGTCCGACAGGGGGACTGAGTACTTC. This sequence encodes CSARSDRGTEYF.

This clonotype was observed many times. This rearrangement joins TRBV11-3 to TRBJ2-1; 9 bases are shared with TRBD1. V shed 10 bases, J shed 7 bases, and the junction held 17 bases outside the gene matches. Germline lookup yields CDR1 SGHNT and CDR2 YENEEA. CDR3 size: 16 residues. The CDR3 here is CATNRGGGGQGNEQFF. Written as DNA, the CDR3 is TGTGCCACCAACCGTGGTGGGGGCGGACAGGGGAATGAGCAGTTCTTC.

This clonotype was counted ten times or more. V gene TRBV29-1 combines with J gene TRBJ2-5; 8 bases line up with TRBD2. Germline values: CDR1 SQVTM, CDR2 ANQGSEA. The CDR3 has 12 residues. V dropped 5 bases and J dropped 5; count of bases not matched to a gene: 4. CDR3 nucleotide sequence: TGCAGCGTTCGGGAGGGAAGGGAGACCCAGTACTTC. Encoded protein: CSVREGRETQYF.

The chain has TRBV11-2 and TRBJ2-3; D call uncertain. The V gene's germline CDR1 is SGHAT and CDR2 FQNNGV. Trimming removed 9 bases at V and 0 bases at J, with 16 bases between. CDR3 length: 15 residues. CDR3: CASHFSRRSTDTQYF. The CDR3 DNA sequence: TGTGCCAGTCACTTTTCCCGACGAAGCACAGATACGCAGTATTTT.

This clonotype was counted a few times. The chain couples TRBV25-1 to TRBJ2-3; perhaps TRBD2 as D (6 bases). The CDR3 has 19 amino acids. Trimming cost V 3 bases and J 0 bases, with 22 bases left between them. CDR1 is MGHDK, CDR2 SYGVNS, per germline. The CDR3 DNA is TGTGCCAGCAGTGATCCGCGAGGAGGGGCGTTCACTAGCACAGATACGCAGTATTTT. Encoded protein: CASSDPRGGAFTSTDTQYF.

Turning to this clonotype: Being one base from a much bigger clone, this may be a read error. The chain joins TRBV20-1 to TRBJ2-1; 13 positions match TRBD2. The CDR3 runs 14 residues. CDR1 DFQATT and CDR2 SNEGSKA come from the germline V gene (reference sequence). This chain's CDR3 is CSALRTSGSNEQLF. CDR3 in DNA: TGCAGTGCTCTACGGACTAGCGGGAGTAATGAGCAGTTATTC.

This clonotype has only a few counts. This rearrangement joins TRBV6-4 to TRBJ2-1, with TRBD2 identical over 9 bases. In germline, CDR1 is MRHNA, CDR2 SNTAGT. CDR3 length: 15 residues. Trimming removed 2 bases from V and 8 bases from J; junction bases left unmatched: 7. The chain's CDR3 is CASSDRASGTDEQFF. The CDR3 nucleotides read TGTGCCAGCAGTGACCGGGCTAGCGGGACGGATGAGCAGTTCTTC.

This chain joins TRBV7-3 and TRBJ2-7; D is possibly TRBD2 (8 bases). This CDR3 comprises 17 residues. V lost 2 bases to trimming and J lost 6 bases, with 23 bases between them. Germline CDR1 is SGHTA and CDR2 is FQGTGA. The CDR3 sequence is CASSLGGGTARSTEQYF. In DNA form, the CDR3 reads TGTGCCAGCAGCTTAGGCGGGGGGACAGCGAGGTCTACCGAGCAGTACTTC.

This clonotype was seen many times. V and J are TRBV29-1 and TRBJ2-3; tentative D call: TRBD2 (7 bases). The CDR3 runs 13 residues. Deletions cut 4 bases from V and 4 bases from J, with 12 bases between. CDR1 and CDR2 from the germline V gene are SQVTM and ANQGSEA. CDR3 in amino acids: CSVGQGRADTQYF. The DNA for the CDR3 is TGCAGCGTTGGCCAGGGGAGGGCAGATACGCAGTATTTT.

In its sample, this clonotype was seen a few times. This chain connects TRBV29-1 to TRBJ1-2; D is unresolved. The CDR3 consists of 12 residues. Germline CDR1 reads SQVTM; CDR2 reads ANQGSEA. The V gene lost 4 bases and the J gene lost 3 bases, with 9 bases spanning the gap. The CDR3 region has the DNA TGCAGCGTTGTGGTCGGGCACTATGGCTACACCTTC. Protein sequence: CSVVVGHYGYTF.

This clonotype was detected many times. The chain has TRBV6-4 and TRBJ2-1; D could derive from TRBD1 or TRBD2 (5 bases each). Germline V gene sequence: CDR1 MRHNA, CDR2 SNTAGT. Trimming removed 5 bases at V and 0 bases at J, with 14 bases between. The CDR3 runs 16 residues. The CDR3 sequence: CASSPLGDGSYNEQFF. The DNA of the CDR3 is TGTGCCAGCAGTCCCCTAGGGGACGGCTCCTACAATGAGCAGTTCTTC.

The V and J genes are TRBV29-1 and TRBJ1-1, with 9 nucleotides matching TRBD1. The V and J ends lost 5 bases and 5 bases, in that order; junction bases with no gene match: 3. Germline V CDR1 and CDR2: SQVTM, ANQGSEA. The CDR3 covers 12 residues. As DNA, the CDR3 is TGCAGCGTTCCGGGACAGGGAACTGAAGCTTTCTTT. Translation: CSVPGQGTEAFF.

This clonotype was counted many times. V gene TRBV10-2 combines with J gene TRBJ1-3; D gene uncertain. Trimming took off 4 bases at V and 4 bases at J, with 14 bases between the two ends. The germline V gene has CDR1 WSHSY and CDR2 SAAADI. The CDR3 spans 15 residues. Here the CDR3 reads CASSGVQASGNTIYF. In nucleotides, the CDR3 is TGCGCCAGCAGTGGAGTGCAGGCCTCGGGAAACACCATATATTTT.

This clonotype has only a few counts. The chain is built from TRBV2 and TRBJ2-1; 11 nucleotides line up with TRBD2. Germline V lookup: CDR1 SNHLY, CDR2 FYNNEI. The J segment lost 0 bases and the V segment lost 5 bases, leaving 6 bases of the junction unmatched. This CDR3 has 17 residues. CDR3 DNA: TGTGCCAGCAGTAAGGGGACTAGCGGAGCCTCCTACAATGAGCAGTTCTTC. Its protein product is CASSKGTSGASYNEQFF. The whole variable domain, filled in from reference TRBV2 and TRBJ2-1, reads EPEVTQTPSHQVTQMGQEVILRCVPISNHLYFYWYRQILGQKVEFLVSFYNNEISEKSEIFDDQFSVERPDGSNFTLKIRSTKLEDSAMYFCASSKGTSGASYNEQFFGPGTRLTVL.

The rearrangement links TRBV5-1 to TRBJ2-1, with 9 bases identical to TRBD1. CDR1 SGHRS and CDR2 YFSETQ come from the germline V gene. The CDR3 loop spans 18 amino acids. Trimming at V came to 4 bases and at J to 6 bases, leaving 17 bases not matched to a gene. CDR3 nucleotides: TGCGCCAGCAGCGGGGGACAGGGCTTTGATTGGAGATCCAATGAGCAGTTCTTC. Protein sequence: CASSGGQGFDWRSNEQFF.

This sequence joins TRBV9 and TRBJ2-2, with TRBD2 matching over 7 bases. Germline CDR1 SGDLS, CDR2 YYNGEE. The CDR3 has 14 amino acids. Unmatched junction bases numbered 4, after V lost 4 bases and J lost 4 bases. CDR3 region: CASSQREGTGELFF. In nucleotides, the CDR3 is TGTGCCAGCAGCCAGCGGGAAGGCACCGGGGAGCTGTTTTTT.

This clonotype occurred many times. The chain links TRBV5-1 to TRBJ2-2; 10 nucleotides align to TRBD2. Germline V lookup: CDR1 SGHRS, CDR2 YFSETQ. The length of the CDR3 is 16 residues. V lost 2 bases to trimming and J lost 5 bases; unmatched junction nucleotides: 6. In nucleotides, the CDR3 is TGCGCCAGCAGCTTTCTAGCGGGAGAGAAGACCGGGGAGCTGTTTTTT. This encodes CASSFLAGEKTGELFF. The full variable domain, completed using reference TRBV5-1 and TRBJ2-2, is KAGVTQTPRYLIKTRGQQVTLSCSPISGHRSVSWYQQTPGQGLQFLFEYFSETQRNKGNFPGRFSGRQFSNSRSEMNVSTLELGDSALYLCASSFLAGEKTGELFFGEGSRLTVL.

In the case of this clonotype: One end of the junction varies from germline; a read error may be responsible. The chain recombines TRBV27 with TRBJ1-6, with D hard to call. CDR1 is MNHEY, CDR2 SMNVEV, per germline (reference sequence). This CDR3 comprises 15 residues. CDR3 amino acids: CASKPLSSYNSPLHF. DNA for the CDR3: TGTGCCAGTAAGCCCCTGAGCTCCTATAATTCACCCCTCCATTTT.

Turning to this clonotype: At one of its ends the junction is not consistent with the germline gene, which may arise from a read error. The V gene is TRBV6-1, the J gene TRBJ1-5; 7 positions match TRBD1. The CDR3 totals 17 residues. Germline assignment: CDR1 MNHNS and CDR2 SASEGT. CDR3 residues: CACSELGTVLWNQPQHF. CDR3 DNA: TGTGCCTGCAGTGAATTAGGGACAGTCCTTTGGAATCAGCCCCAGCATTTT.

The chain combines TRBV28 with TRBJ2-5, with D unclear. Trimming left V 6 bases short and J 5 bases short, with 16 bases between. Germline V gene data show CDR1 as MDHEN and CDR2 as SYDVKM. The CDR3 contains 14 residues. CDR3 loop: CASSYFGVRETQYF. The CDR3 DNA follows: TGTGCCAGCAGCTACTTTGGGGTTCGGGAGACCCAGTACTTC.

The chain couples TRBV27 to TRBJ2-5, with TRBD2 matching over 14 bases. Germline V gene data show CDR1 as MNHEY and CDR2 as SMNVEV (reference sequence). The CDR3 has 15 amino acids. With 2 bases clipped from V and 7 bases from J, the junction kept 3 bases outside the gene matches. DNA for the CDR3: TGTGCCAGCAGTTTAGGGACTAGCGGGAGAGGGACCCAGTACTTC. Translating gives CASSLGTSGRGTQYF.

The CDR3 spells CASSIYGGETQYF. The CDR3 DNA is TGTGCCAGTAGTATTTACGGGGGGGAGACCCAGTACTTC. This chain uses TRBV19 with TRBJ2-5; TRBD2 agrees at 7 bases. CDR3 length equals 13 residues. V shed 3 bases, J shed 5 bases, and the junction held 3 bases outside the gene matches. Germline CDR1 and CDR2: LNHDA and SQIVND (reference sequence).

This clonotype was seen repeatedly, ten times or more. The rearrangement links TRBV29-1 to TRBJ2-7; D not certain. The CDR3 contains 12 residues. V was clipped by 4 bases and J by 3 bases, with 10 bases between them. Germline V gives CDR1 SQVTM, CDR2 ANQGSEA. The CDR3 sequence is CSVVGTGYEQYF. In nucleotides, the CDR3 is TGCAGCGTTGTAGGCACGGGCTACGAGCAGTACTTC.

This chain connects TRBV12-5 to TRBJ1-3; no definite D call. V lost 2 bases to trimming and J lost 8 bases, with 4 bases between them. Germline V CDR1 and CDR2: LGHNT, FRNRAP. This CDR3 is 11 amino acids long. CDR3 sequence: CASGLSDTIYF. DNA for the CDR3: TGTGCTAGTGGTTTGAGCGACACCATATATTTT.

As regards this clonotype: This could be a read error, since a much larger clone is one nucleotide away. The conserved phenylalanine or tryptophan is not found at the CDR3 terminus, so this likely reflects a read error. This rearrangement joins TRBV12-3 or TRBV12-4 to TRBJ1-2, with D maybe TRBD1 (5 bases). This CDR3 has 15 residues. Deletions cut 2 bases from V and 8 bases from J, with 18 bases between. The DNA for the CDR3 is TGTGCCAGCAGTTTACTGGGGCAGATCCCCGGGGGCTACACCCTC. Encoded protein: CASSLLGQIPGGYTL.

This clonotype was counted ten times or more. The CDR3 spells CSARDAVHQPQHF. The DNA of the CDR3 is TGCAGTGCTAGAGATGCCGTCCATCAGCCCCAGCATTTT. This chain joins TRBV20-1 and TRBJ1-5; the D is unclear. This CDR3 contains 13 residues. Between the trimmed V and J ends, which lost 0 bases and 5 bases, there was a span of 8 bases. Germline assignment: CDR1 DFQATT and CDR2 SNEGSKA (reference sequence).

This clonotype was counted at least ten times. The chain is built from TRBV19 and TRBJ2-7; D unresolved. Per the germline V gene, CDR1 is LNHDA and CDR2 is SQIVND (reference sequence). The V gene lost 7 bases and the J gene lost 4 bases, with 14 bases spanning the gap. This CDR3 comprises 13 residues. The CDR3 nucleotides read TGTGCCAGTAAAGGTCCCGCGGCGTACGAGCAGTACTTC. It translates to CASKGPAAYEQYF.

This clonotype was counted ten times or more. The chain joins TRBV14 to TRBJ2-4; the D is unclear. Per the germline V gene, CDR1 is SGHDN and CDR2 is FVKESK. V was cut by 1 base and J by 9 bases, with 4 bases left in between. The CDR3 is 11 residues long. This chain's CDR3 is CASSQAPIQYF. CDR3 bases: TGTGCCAGCAGCCAAGCCCCCATTCAGTACTTC.